Presented here are 10 T cell receptor beta chains from one specimen sequenced in a study of radiation and T cells in renal cell carcinoma. Time point specified: blood 4 weeks post-SBRT, at nephrectomy. Described treatment: 15 Gy SBRT to primary tumor, nephrectomy 4 weeks later. The protocol was immunoSEQ multiplex PCR, while the TCRdb copy is restricted to in-frame clones and leaves out a portion. Among around 95,000 clones listed, roughly 84% were seen once. The sequenced sample was blood, obtained from a patient whose treatment included radiotherapy and nephrectomy. These receptors came from a man between 60 and 75 years old with renal cell carcinoma.

This clone has just a few counts. The chain recombines TRBV9 with TRBJ2-1; D ambiguous. V gave up 0 bases and J gave up 0 bases, with 10 bases separating them. Germline V gene data show CDR1 as SGDLS and CDR2 as YYNGEE. The CDR3 extends over 16 amino acids. The DNA for the CDR3 is TGTGCCAGCAGCGTAGTTAGCAGAAGCTCCTACAATGAGCAGTTCTTC. The encoded protein is CASSVVSRSSYNEQFF.

This clone was observed once. V is TRBV19 and J is TRBJ2-7, with 13 bases aligning to TRBD2. The CDR3 is made up of 19 amino acids. CDR1 and CDR2 (germline): LNHDA, SQIVND (reference sequence). V was pared by 1 base and J by 2 bases, with 11 bases of the junction left unmatched. The CDR3 sequence is CASSIAPRGLAGRPYEQYF. The CDR3 nucleotides read TGTGCCAGTAGTATAGCCCCCCGGGGACTAGCGGGACGCCCCTACGAGCAGTACTTC.

The V call is TRBV2, the J call TRBJ2-7; TRBD1 matches at 9 bases. CDR1 is SNHLY and CDR2 is FYNNEI in the germline V gene. With V trimmed by 7 bases and J by 3 bases, 7 bases remained unmatched. This CDR3 has 14 amino acids. CDR3 protein: CASTERTGDYEQYF. CDR3 bases: TGTGCCAGCACTGAGAGGACAGGGGACTACGAGCAGTACTTC.

This chain joins TRBV30 and TRBJ2-6, with 7 bases fitting TRBD2. V shed 1 base, J shed 3 bases, and the junction held 6 bases outside the gene matches. Germline CDR1 and CDR2: GTSNPN and SVGIG (reference sequence). The CDR3 totals 16 residues. The CDR3 coding sequence is TGTGCCTGGAGTGGTGGGGAGGGAAGTGGGGCCAACGTCCTGACTTTC. It translates to CAWSGGEGSGANVLTF.

The chain employs TRBV7-9 and TRBJ2-1; D not resolved. Between the trimmed V and J ends, which lost 1 base and 6 bases, there was a span of 4 bases. The CDR3 has 12 residues. Per germline, CDR1 SEHNR and CDR2 FQNEAQ (reference sequence). The CDR3 loop is CASSLVVNEQFF. The CDR3 DNA sequence: TGTGCCAGCAGCTTAGTCGTCAATGAGCAGTTCTTC.

The chain joins TRBV5-6 to TRBJ1-5; 7 positions agree with TRBD1. The germline V gene has CDR1 SGHDT and CDR2 YYEEEE. The ends lost 5 bases at V and 1 base at J; junction bases unmatched: 3. CDR3 size: 14 residues. The CDR3 region is CASSMGQSNQPQHF. The CDR3 DNA sequence: TGTGCCAGCAGTATGGGACAGAGCAATCAGCCCCAGCATTTT. The full variable domain, with the rest looked up from reference TRBV5-6 and TRBJ1-5, is DAGVTQSPTHLIKTRGQQVTLRCSPKSGHDTVSWYQQALGQGPQFIFQYYEEEERQRGNFPDRFSGHQFPNYSSELNVNALLLGDSALYLCASSMGQSNQPQHFGDGTRLSIL.

This clone was seen only a few times. This chain connects TRBV2 to TRBJ2-2; 12 bases are shared with TRBD2. J lost 3 bases, V lost 6 bases, and 2 bases had no gene match. Germline values: CDR1 SNHLY, CDR2 FYNNEI. This CDR3 contains 15 residues. This CDR3 is CASSLAGGYTGELFF. DNA for the CDR3: TGTGCCAGCAGCCTAGCGGGAGGGTACACCGGGGAGCTGTTTTTT.

A single count supports this clone. The chain has TRBV29-1 and TRBJ2-3; 7 bases agree with TRBD1. The V and J ends lost 6 bases and 6 bases, in that order; junction bases with no gene match: 0. CDR3 length equals 10 residues. CDR1 SQVTM and CDR2 ANQGSEA come from the germline V gene. As DNA, the CDR3 is TGCAGCGTGGACAGGGATACGCAGTATTTT. It codes for CSVDRDTQYF.

The V and J genes are TRBV7-2 and TRBJ2-7; TRBD2 matches at 7 bases. The V segment lost 5 bases and the J segment 1 base; nucleotides outside the gene matches: 5. The length of the CDR3 is 14 residues. Germline V gene data show CDR1 as SGHTA and CDR2 as FQGNSA. The CDR3 sequence is CASSAGGSSYEQYF. CDR3 bases: TGTGCCAGCAGCGCAGGCGGGAGTTCCTACGAGCAGTACTTC.

The chain recombines TRBV19 with TRBJ1-2, with D hard to call. Between the trimmed V and J ends, which lost 1 base and 8 bases, there was a span of 17 bases. This CDR3 has 15 amino acids. Germline V gives CDR1 LNHDA, CDR2 SQIVND (reference sequence). CDR3 residues: CASSIGGRGQTGYTF. The CDR3 bases are TGTGCCAGTAGTATAGGAGGGCGAGGCCAGACGGGCTACACCTTC.